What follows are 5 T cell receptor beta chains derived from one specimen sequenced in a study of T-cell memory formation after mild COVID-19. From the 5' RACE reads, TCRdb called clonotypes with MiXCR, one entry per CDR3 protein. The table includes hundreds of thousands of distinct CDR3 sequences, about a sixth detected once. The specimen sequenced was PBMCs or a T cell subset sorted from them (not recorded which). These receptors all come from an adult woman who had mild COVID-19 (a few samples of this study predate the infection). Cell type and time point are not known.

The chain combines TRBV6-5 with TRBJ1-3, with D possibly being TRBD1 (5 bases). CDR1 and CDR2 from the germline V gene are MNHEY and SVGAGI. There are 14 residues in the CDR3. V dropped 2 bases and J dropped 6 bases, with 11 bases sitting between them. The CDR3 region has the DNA TGTGCCAGCAGTTACACCCAGGGAGCAAACACCATATATTTT. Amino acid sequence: CASSYTQGANTIYF.

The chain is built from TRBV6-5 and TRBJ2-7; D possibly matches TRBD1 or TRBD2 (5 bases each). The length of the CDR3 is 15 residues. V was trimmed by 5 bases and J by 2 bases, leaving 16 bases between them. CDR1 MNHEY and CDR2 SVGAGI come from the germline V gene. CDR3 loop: CASSPTRGRAYEQYF. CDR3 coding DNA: TGTGCCAGCAGTCCCACCCGGGGCCGGGCCTACGAGCAGTACTTC.

This CDR3 reads CASSQGRFPDEKLFF. The CDR3 coding sequence is TGCGCCAGCAGCCAAGGCCGTTTTCCTGATGAAAAACTGTTTTTT. The chain joins TRBV4-3 to TRBJ1-4; D ambiguous. The ends were cut back, 1 base at V and 6 bases at J, with 12 bases in the middle. The CDR3 has 15 amino acids. CDR1 LGHNA and CDR2 YSLEER come from the germline V gene.

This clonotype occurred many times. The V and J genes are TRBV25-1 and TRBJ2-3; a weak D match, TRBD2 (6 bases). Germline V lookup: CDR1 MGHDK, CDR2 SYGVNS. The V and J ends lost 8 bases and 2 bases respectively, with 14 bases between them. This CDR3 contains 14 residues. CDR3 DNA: TGTGCCAGCGGCCCGGGACTCCACACAGATACGCAGTATTTT. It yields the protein CASGPGLHTDTQYF.

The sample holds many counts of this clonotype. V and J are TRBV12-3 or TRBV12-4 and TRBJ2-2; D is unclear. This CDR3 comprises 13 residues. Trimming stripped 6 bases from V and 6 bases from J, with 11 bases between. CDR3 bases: TGTGCCAGCAGATTATCAAGCGCCGGGGAGCTGTTTTTT. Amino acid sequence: CASRLSSAGELFF.